What follows is one T cell receptor beta chain and its context. Its antigen has not been determined. Per-base quality was not reported, and no clone a single base away is much larger than it. These data originate in a study of blood T cell repertoires in COVID-19 (dated by TCRdb to 2018 to 2020). About the study as a whole: Collaborator samples came from the United States, Italy and Spain and covered acute and convalescent phases of COVID-19. Where HLA class I and class II types were available, the types were taken from metadata supplied by the sample provider, not from assay-based typing. The material from the prospective study consisted of cDNA or gDNA derived from T cells, B-cell-depleted T cells, or PBMCs. Subjects who had been exposed to COVID-19, were actively infected with it, or had recovered from it provided the deeply sampled blood TCRbeta repertoires that made up the dataset. A de-identified subject ID, COVID-19 status, age in years and sex were almost always included in the sample metadata. A freely available public database, intended as a resource for researchers studying the immune response to SARS-CoV-2, is where the repertoires were released. The samples were drawn from the first 160 participants of the ongoing ImmuneRACE study and from over 950 subjects provided by 6 global collaborators.

Points the paper makes about the study in general: How much clinical and demographic metadata was included differed by source and by participant, and the metadata was provided uncurated.

The CDR3 holds 18 amino acids from the cysteine to the phenylalanine. Just CDR3 DNA is preserved here, 54 bases in frame from base 1. As encoded in the germline V gene (reference sequence), CDR1 is LNHDA while CDR2 is SQIVND. V was cut back by 4 bases and J by 0 bases, leaving a gap of 19 bases between them. Collaborating institutions collected whole blood in K2EDTA tubes following their own protocols. For TCRbeta analysis, collaborator samples were shipped as frozen whole blood, as isolated PBMCs, or as DNA extracted from either sample type. The immunoSEQ Assay, a bias-controlled multiplex PCR, was used to amplify TCRbeta CDR3 regions from genomic DNA. As for the authors' bioinformatics: Nucleated cell counts per sample were estimated from amplification of reference gene primers within the assay. Sequence reads were collapsed and filtered to measure the absolute abundance of every unique TCRbeta CDR3 rearrangement. For each sample, productive Simpson clonality was calculated as the square root of Simpson's diversity index across productive rearrangements. The table was pulled from immuneACCESS by TCRdb, which kept in-frame rearrangements only. Such tables lose some clones; where checked, under half of the loss comes from unresolved V genes, and the rest has no known cause. That table is the source of V, J and clone size, and D and trimming were worked out from the DNA. This sample lists 100,000 or so clones; over 80% were detected once. Of the sample, around 5% is held by the ten largest clones.

The sequenced sample consisted of peripheral blood. This TCR was sampled from a man aged 45-65 years with active COVID-19. The rearrangement combines TRBV19 with TRBJ2-1, with the D gene call left open. Here the CDR3 is given as CASSTRPPGSSSYNEQFF. The base sequence is TGTGCCAGTAGTACTCGCCCCCCGGGTAGCAGCTCCTACAATGAGCAGTTCTTC.